Listed here is a single TCR beta chain. Its cognate antigen is unknown. The PCR employed 60 Vbeta primers together with 13 Jbeta primers. Per the study methods: Counted up in a later analysis, unique TCR beta chains came to about 80 million, with around 10 million shared. TCRdb's copy holds only in-frame clones and misses some; the assay was immunoSEQ multiplex PCR. That table gives V, J and clone size, and the DNA gave D and trimming. The data contain approximately 160,000 clones, 65% to 70% of them seen just once; the ten biggest clones take up roughly 4%. The source of the sample is a study of cytomegalovirus exposure and HLA in healthy donors. Study findings and constraints: With DRB1 most and HLA-C fewest, TCR association rates differed between HLA loci in a later analysis. An analysis was carried out at a later point. It showed that HLA-associated TCR beta chains were more clonally expanded than equally common non-associated chains.

The sample consisted of PBMCs. The clonotype originates from a young woman in good health and CMV-seropositive.

This CDR3 is CATRQGASTGELFF. The CDR3 DNA reads TGTGCCACTAGACAGGGCGCAAGCACCGGGGAGCTGTTTTTT. The rearrangement joins TRBV27 to TRBJ2-2; TRBD1 aligns across 7 bases. Germline CDR1 reads MNHEY; CDR2 reads SMNVEV (reference sequence). This CDR3 contains 14 residues. Germline trimming cut 10 bases from V and 4 bases from J; bases unmatched to any gene: 9.